Listed below are T cell receptor beta chains from one sample, sequenced in a study of shared T cell receptors in the human thymus. Measured with immunoSEQ multiplex PCR; TCRdb has only the in-frame clones, and not every one. The sample holds some 660,000 clones, 87% seen once. These data were also reused for a study on human thymus T cells.

The specimen was thymocytes. The receptor source for this set is a boy less than two years old with a congenital heart defect. The CDR3 runs from the conserved cysteine through the conserved F or W. Each record gives: J gene, D gene, V gene, clone size, CDR3 protein, CDR3 DNA. A D gene is named only where the DNA matches it firmly. Only some rows state a clone size, as once, few, many or a class for expanded clones.

>TRBJ2-2|-|TRBV5-1|-
CASSRLRNIDTGELFF
TGCGCCAGCAGCCGCCTCCGAAACATCGACACCGGGGAGCTGTTTTTT
>TRBJ1-5|-|TRBV2|-
CASSVPPLSKRGFKGSNQPQHF
TGTGCCAGCAGTGTGCCCCCCCTAAGTAAAAGGGGGTTCAAAGGCAGCAATCAGCCCCAGCATTTT
>TRBJ2-3|TRBD2|TRBV4-3|-
CASSQDGVWWRGASTDTQYF
TGCGCCAGCAGCCAAGATGGGGTTTGGTGGCGGGGGGCTAGCACAGATACGCAGTATTTT
>TRBJ2-7|-|TRBV4-1|-
CASSVEGPSTTYEQYF
TGCGCCAGCAGCGTAGAGGGTCCTAGCACAACCTACGAGCAGTACTTC
>TRBJ1-6|-|TRBV13|-
CASSLVAYNSPLHF
TGTGCCAGCAGCTTAGTGGCTTATAATTCCCCCCTCCACTTT
>TRBJ2-7|-|TRBV20-1|-
CSARTPYEQYF
TGCAGTGCCCGGACTCCTTACGAGCAGTACTTC
>TRBJ2-5|-|TRBV5-6|-
CASSLPTNPKTQYF
TGTGCCAGCAGCTTACCTACGAACCCCAAGACCCAGTACTTC
>TRBJ2-5|-|TRBV28|once
CASSFRGRGYQETQYF
TGTGCCAGCAGTTTCCGGGGGCGGGGGTACCAAGAGACCCAGTACTTC
>TRBJ2-1|TRBD1|TRBV4-3|-
CASSHYYRQGLINEQFF
TGCGCCAGCAGCCATTACTATAGACAGGGTTTGATCAATGAGCAGTTCTTC
>TRBJ2-1|TRBD2|TRBV5-8|-
CASSFGLAGYNEQFF
TGTGCCAGCAGCTTTGGACTAGCGGGGTACAATGAGCAGTTCTTC
>TRBJ2-1|TRBD2|TRBV4-3|-
CASSQRAPLAGGKHNEQFF
TGCGCCAGCAGCCAACGAGCTCCACTAGCGGGGGGGAAACACAATGAGCAGTTCTTC
>TRBJ1-6|TRBD1|TRBV6-5|-
CASSYSGQHNSPLHF
TGTGCCAGCAGTTACTCGGGACAGCATAATTCACCCCTCCACTTT
>TRBJ1-2|-|TRBV11-3|few
CASTPGNTQIDTYGYTF
TGTGCCAGCACCCCCGGGAACACACAAATCGACACCTATGGCTACACCTTC
>TRBJ2-7|TRBD2|TRBV7-2|-
CASSLWFGTSVETYEQYF
TGTGCCAGCAGCTTATGGTTCGGGACTAGTGTAGAGACCTACGAGCAGTACTTC
>TRBJ2-5|TRBD1|TRBV9|-
CASSALGQEETQYF
TGTGCCAGCAGCGCCCTGGGACAGGAAGAGACCCAGTACTTC
>TRBJ2-2|-|TRBV15|-
CATSRGASASNTGELFF
TGTGCCACCAGCAGGGGTGCTAGCGCTTCGAACACCGGGGAGCTGTTTTTT
>TRBJ1-1|-|TRBV5-1|-
CASSLSSNTEAFF
TGCGCCAGCAGCTTGAGTAGCAACACTGAAGCTTTCTTT
>TRBJ2-7|TRBD2|TRBV28|-
CASSQLAGGPVREQYF
TGTGCCAGCAGCCAACTAGCGGGAGGGCCTGTCCGCGAGCAGTACTTC
>TRBJ2-1|-|TRBV7-4|-
CASSLDVAEPHNEQFF
TGTGCCAGCAGCCTGGATGTTGCGGAGCCACACAATGAGCAGTTCTTC
>TRBJ1-1|-|TRBV7-9|once
CASSWADTEAFF
TGTGCCAGCAGCTGGGCCGACACTGAAGCTTTCTTT
>TRBJ1-2|-|TRBV28|-
CASSLTGGFRLDYTF
TGTGCCAGCAGTTTAACGGGGGGCTTTAGGTTGGACTACACCTTC
>TRBJ2-1|-|TRBV9|once
CASSSPTLTRRGYNEQFF
TGTGCCAGCAGCTCTCCCACCCTGACTAGACGCGGATACAATGAGCAGTTCTTC
>TRBJ1-1|TRBD1|TRBV10-2|-
CASSERDREGGEAFF
TGCGCCAGCAGTGAGAGGGACAGGGAGGGTGGTGAAGCTTTCTTT
>TRBJ2-2|TRBD2|TRBV14|-
CASSQGLAGGTGELFF
TGTGCCAGCAGCCAGGGACTAGCGGGAGGCACCGGGGAGCTGTTTTTT
>TRBJ1-5|TRBD1|TRBV10-1|-
CASSPMTGPYSNQPQHF
TGCGCCAGCAGTCCGATGACAGGGCCATATAGCAATCAGCCCCAGCATTTT
>TRBJ2-3|TRBD2|TRBV7-9|-
CASSLGTSGESSTDTQYF
TGTGCCAGCAGCTTAGGGACTAGCGGAGAATCTAGCACAGATACGCAGTATTTT
>TRBJ2-3|TRBD2|TRBV5-1|-
CASSYGLAGFADTQYF
TGCGCCAGCAGCTACGGACTAGCGGGATTCGCAGATACGCAGTATTTT